This T cell receptor (beta chain) was profiled in a study of CD8 T cells in ankylosing spondylitis. Study-level findings and limits: Researchers report that disease-linked clones proved CD8+ and relatively rare in peripheral blood. A TCR beta motif of fewer than 10 highly homologous variants seemed to mark ankylosing spondylitis blood.

CDR1 and CDR2 (germline): SGHVS, FNYEAQ. The V segment lost 0 bases and the J segment 7 bases; nucleotides outside the gene matches: 3. This CDR3 is built from 15 residues. This clonotype was seen more than once but under ten times. Its specificity is not known. Via MiXCR, TCRdb re-called the 5' RACE reads, giving one row per CDR3 protein. The sample includes about 540,000 distinct CDR3 sequences, about 13% of them seen just once. The sample comprised blood, either unsorted or a sorted T cell fraction (not recorded which). V usage is TRBV7-6 and J usage is TRBJ1-6, with TRBD1 matching 7 bases. This clonotype was sampled from a male donor with ankylosing spondylitis. CDR3 bases: TGTGCCAGCAGCTTAGCTGGCAGGGGGAATTCACCCCTCCACTTT. This sequence encodes CASSLAGRGNSPLHF.